This record concerns one TCR beta chain sequence. The sample is drawn from a study of T cell responses to AZD1222 COVID-19 vaccine. Per germline, CDR1 SGHVS and CDR2 FQNEAQ. V was pared by 3 bases and J by 2 bases, with 3 bases between. This CDR3 spans 12 amino acids. The repertoire was sequenced with immunoSEQ multiplex PCR; TCRdb's copy has only in-frame clones and lacks some. Of 130,000 to 150,000 clones in the sample, 80% to 90% were seen once. The V call is TRBV7-8, the J call TRBJ2-3; no reliable D call. The sample in question was peripheral blood, obtained on day 0 of AZD1222 vaccination. The TCR comes from an adult in good health. CDR3 in amino acids: CASSFNTDTQYF. Written as DNA, the CDR3 is TGTGCCAGCAGCTTTAACACAGATACGCAGTATTTT.